The present T cell receptor beta chain was sequenced within a study of blood T cell repertoires in COVID-19. Background on the study: The origin of the acute and convalescent COVID-19 samples was the United States, Italy and Spain. In each case, the material was cDNA or gDNA derived from T cells, B-cell-depleted T cells, or PBMCs.

The length of the CDR3 is 14 residues. Germline loops: CDR1 SGHTA, CDR2 FQGNSA. The V gene lost 5 bases and the J gene lost 0 bases, with 10 bases spanning the gap. As originally analysed: Counts of nucleated cells, estimated from reference gene primer amplification, were obtained. Only in-frame clones appear in the TCRdb table, and some are missing; sequencing was by immunoSEQ multiplex PCR. V and J calls and clone size are those listed in that table; D and trimming were worked out from the DNA. Among 70,000 or so clones, less than 95% were seen once, and the ten largest hold 5.1%. This sequence originates from a woman under 30 with acute or convalescent COVID-19. The rearrangement joins TRBV7-2 to TRBJ1-2; weak D call: TRBD1 (6 bases). Sequencing was carried out using peripheral blood. CDR3 region: CASSPGVPNYGYTF. CDR3 DNA sequence: TGTGCCAGCAGCCCAGGGGTTCCTAACTATGGCTACACCTTC.